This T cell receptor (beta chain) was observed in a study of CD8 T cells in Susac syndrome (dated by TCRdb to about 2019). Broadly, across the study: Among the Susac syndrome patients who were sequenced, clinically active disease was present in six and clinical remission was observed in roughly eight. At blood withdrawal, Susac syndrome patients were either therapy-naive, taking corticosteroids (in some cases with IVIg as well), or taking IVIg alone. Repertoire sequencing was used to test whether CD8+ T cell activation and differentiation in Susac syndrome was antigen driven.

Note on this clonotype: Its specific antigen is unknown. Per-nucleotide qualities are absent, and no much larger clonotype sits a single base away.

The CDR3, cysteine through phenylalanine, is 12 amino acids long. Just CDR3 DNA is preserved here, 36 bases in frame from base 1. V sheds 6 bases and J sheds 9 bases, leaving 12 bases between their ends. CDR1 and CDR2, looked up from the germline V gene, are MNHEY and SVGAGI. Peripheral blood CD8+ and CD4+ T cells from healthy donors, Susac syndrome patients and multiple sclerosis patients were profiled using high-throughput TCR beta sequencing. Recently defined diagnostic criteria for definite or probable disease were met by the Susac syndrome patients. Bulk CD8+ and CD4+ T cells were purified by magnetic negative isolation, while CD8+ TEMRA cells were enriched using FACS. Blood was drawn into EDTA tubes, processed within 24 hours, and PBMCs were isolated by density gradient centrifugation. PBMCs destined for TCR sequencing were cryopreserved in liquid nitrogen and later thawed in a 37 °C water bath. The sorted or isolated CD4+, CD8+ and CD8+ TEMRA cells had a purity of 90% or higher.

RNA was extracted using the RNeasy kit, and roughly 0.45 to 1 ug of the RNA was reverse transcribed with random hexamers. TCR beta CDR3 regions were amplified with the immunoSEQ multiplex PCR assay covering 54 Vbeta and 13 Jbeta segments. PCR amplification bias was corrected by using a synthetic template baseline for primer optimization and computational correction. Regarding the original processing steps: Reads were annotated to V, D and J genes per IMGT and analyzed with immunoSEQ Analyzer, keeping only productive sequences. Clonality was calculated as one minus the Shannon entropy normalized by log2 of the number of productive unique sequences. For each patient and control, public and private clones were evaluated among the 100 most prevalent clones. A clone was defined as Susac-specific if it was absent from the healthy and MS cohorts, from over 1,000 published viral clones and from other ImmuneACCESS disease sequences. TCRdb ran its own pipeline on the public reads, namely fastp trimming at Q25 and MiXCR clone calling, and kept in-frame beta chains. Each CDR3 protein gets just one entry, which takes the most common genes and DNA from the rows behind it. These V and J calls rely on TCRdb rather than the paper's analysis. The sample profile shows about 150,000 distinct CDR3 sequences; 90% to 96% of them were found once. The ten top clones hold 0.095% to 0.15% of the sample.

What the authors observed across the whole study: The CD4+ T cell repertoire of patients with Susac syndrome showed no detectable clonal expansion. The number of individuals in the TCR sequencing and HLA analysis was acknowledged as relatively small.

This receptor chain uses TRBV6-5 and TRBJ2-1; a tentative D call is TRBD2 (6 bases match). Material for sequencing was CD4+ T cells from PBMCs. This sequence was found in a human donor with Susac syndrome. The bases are TGTGCCAGCAGCGAGACTAGTTTTGAGCAGTTCTTC. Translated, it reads CASSETSFEQFF.